Below are 26 T cell receptor beta chains sequenced from a single sample in a study of T-cell memory formation after mild COVID-19. In TCRdb, the 5' RACE reads were re-called with MiXCR into one record per CDR3 protein. Among 200,000 to 250,000 distinct CDR3 sequences listed, around a tenth were seen once. The specimen was PBMCs or a T cell subset sorted from them (not recorded which). Receptors originate from a man between 18 and 35 years old who had mild COVID-19 (a few samples of this study predate the infection). Cell type and time point are not known.

The chain carries TRBV18 and TRBJ2-2, with 7 bases aligning to TRBD1. The CDR3 has 16 residues. Germline V gene sequence: CDR1 KGHSH, CDR2 LQKENI. V shed 1 base and J 4 bases; nucleotides not matched to a gene: 6. In nucleotides, the CDR3 is TGTGCCAGCTCACCACAGCAGAGGGGGCCCACCGGGGAGCTGTTTTTT. Translated: CASSPQQRGPTGELFF.

This clonotype has only a few counts. Since no conserved phenylalanine or tryptophan closes the CDR3, a read error is the likely cause. The chain uses TRBV6-5 and TRBJ2-1, with D perhaps given as TRBD1 or TRBD2 (5 bases each). The CDR3 is made up of 15 amino acids. CDR1 is MNHEY and CDR2 is SVGAGI in the germline V gene. Trimming pared 6 bases from V and 1 base from J, leaving 13 bases between. The CDR3 loop reads CASSPGRGSYNEQFL. CDR3 nucleotide sequence: TGTGCCAGCAGCCCGGGGCGCGGGTCCTACAATGAGCAGTTCTTA.

In this sample, this clonotype turned up a few times. The chain has TRBV2 and TRBJ1-3; the D is unclear. The length of the CDR3 is 16 residues. CDR1 and CDR2 (germline): SNHLY, FYNNEI. The V and J ends lost 3 bases and 0 bases respectively, with 12 bases between them. The CDR3, as DNA: TGTGCCAGCAGTGATGGGAGATCCCTCTCTGGAAACACCATATATTTT. Translation: CASSDGRSLSGNTIYF. Supplemented by reference TRBV2 and TRBJ1-3, the full variable domain reads EPEVTQTPSHQVTQMGQEVILRCVPISNHLYFYWYRQILGQKVEFLVSFYNNEISEKSEIFDDQFSVERPDGSNFTLKIRSTKLEDSAMYFCASSDGRSLSGNTIYFGEGSWLTVV.

V gene TRBV6-5 combines with J gene TRBJ1-5; 9 bases match TRBD1. The CDR3 is 13 amino acids. Germline V lookup: CDR1 MNHEY, CDR2 SVGAGI. The trim removed 6 bases at V and 7 bases at J, leaving 4 bases unmatched. CDR3 in DNA: TGTGCCAGCAGCGGACAGGGGATACAGCCCCAGCATTTT. It encodes CASSGQGIQPQHF.

This clonotype has a count of ten or more. V gene TRBV6-5 combines with J gene TRBJ1-2; TRBD1 matches 8 bases. V shed 6 bases, J shed 4 bases, and the junction held 1 base outside the gene matches. Germline-derived CDR1 and CDR2 are MNHEY and SVGAGI. The CDR3 length is 12 residues. This chain's CDR3 is CASSTGGYGYTF. The DNA of the CDR3 is TGTGCCAGCAGCACAGGGGGCTATGGCTACACCTTC.

The J gene is TRBJ2-3, the V gene TRBV20-1, with 8 bases fitting TRBD1. Germline V gene lookup returns CDR1 DFQATT and CDR2 SNEGSKA (reference sequence). The CDR3 is made up of 15 amino acids. Trimming took 4 bases from V and 2 from J; bases not matched to a gene: 8. The CDR3 protein is CSAIPGGLFTDTQYF. The CDR3 DNA is TGCAGTGCTATACCAGGGGGCTTGTTCACAGATACGCAGTATTTT.

This chain links TRBV7-2 with TRBJ1-5, with D hard to call. Between the trimmed V and J ends, which lost 5 bases and 7 bases, there was a span of 12 bases. The CDR3 is made up of 13 amino acids. Per the germline V gene, CDR1 is SGHTA and CDR2 is FQGNSA. The CDR3 loop is CASSTTSLQPQHF. The DNA for the CDR3 is TGTGCCAGCAGCACCACAAGTCTACAGCCCCAGCATTTT.

This chain uses TRBV13 with TRBJ2-7; TRBD1 agrees at 9 bases. Germline CDR1 and CDR2: PRHDT and FYEKMQ (reference sequence). CDR3 length: 15 amino acids. The J segment lost 6 bases and the V segment lost 5 bases, leaving 11 bases of the junction unmatched. In DNA, the CDR3 is TGTGCCAGCAGCCCAAGTGGGACAGGGACCCGCGAGCAGTACTTC. The encoded protein is CASSPSGTGTREQYF.

This chain joins TRBV19 and TRBJ2-4, with D perhaps assigned TRBD1 or TRBD2 (6 bases each). Per germline, CDR1 LNHDA and CDR2 SQIVND (reference sequence). Trimming stripped 5 bases from V and 5 bases from J, with 16 bases between. CDR3 length: 15 residues. The CDR3 sequence: CASSGRGAGENIQYF. The CDR3 DNA reads as TGTGCCAGTAGTGGAAGGGGGGCCGGAGAAAACATTCAGTACTTC.

This clonotype was found a few times. V gene TRBV7-2 combines with J gene TRBJ1-2; no firm D call. Germline V gene lookup returns CDR1 SGHTA and CDR2 FQGNSA. This CDR3 comprises 14 residues. The ends were cut back, 8 bases at V and 3 bases at J, with 16 bases in the middle. The CDR3 spells CASPGPSKDYGYTF. The DNA of the CDR3 is TGTGCCAGCCCGGGCCCCTCTAAGGACTATGGCTACACCTTC.

This clonotype came up a few times. The V gene is TRBV9, the J gene TRBJ2-3; TRBD1 aligns across 9 bases. V dropped 3 bases and J dropped 5; count of bases not matched to a gene: 7. The CDR3 is 15 residues long. The germline V gene encodes CDR1 SGDLS and CDR2 YYNGEE. This CDR3 is CASSAGQGIGDTQYF. The CDR3 DNA is TGTGCCAGCAGCGCGGGACAGGGTATTGGAGATACGCAGTATTTT.

This clonotype turned up a few times. The chain uses TRBV7-9 and TRBJ2-4; weak D call: TRBD1 (6 bases). This CDR3 region has 17 residues. Trimming stripped 4 bases from V and 7 bases from J, with 23 bases between. Germline V gene lookup returns CDR1 SEHNR and CDR2 FQNEAQ (reference sequence). The CDR3 spells CASSSNTRDTLPNIQYF. The CDR3 DNA sequence: TGTGCCAGCAGCTCGAACACCCGGGACACACTCCCCAACATTCAGTACTTC.

This clonotype was observed a few times. The chain is built from TRBV30 and TRBJ2-5; D tentatively reads TRBD1 or TRBD2 (5 bases each). CDR1 is GTSNPN, CDR2 SVGIG, per germline (reference sequence). This CDR3 is built from 13 residues. The V gene lost 3 bases and the J gene lost 5 bases, with 13 bases spanning the gap. Here the CDR3 DNA reads TGTGCCTGGAGGTCTGGGGGTTCGGAGACCCAGTACTTC. It translates to CAWRSGGSETQYF.

This clonotype was detected only a few times. V is TRBV25-1 and J is TRBJ2-7, with 9 bases lining up with TRBD1. Germline loops: CDR1 MGHDK, CDR2 SYGVNS. CDR3 size: 14 residues. J gave up 3 bases and V 4 bases, and 4 bases lay outside the gene matches. The CDR3 reads CASSGAGQGYEQYF. CDR3 in DNA: TGTGCCAGCAGTGGCGCGGGACAGGGCTACGAGCAGTACTTC.

This clonotype turned up a few times. This chain connects TRBV20-1 to TRBJ2-1, with D perhaps matching TRBD1 (6 bases). V shed 5 bases and J shed 6 bases, with 14 bases lying between them. Germline CDR1 reads DFQATT; CDR2 reads SNEGSKA (reference sequence). The CDR3 extends over 13 amino acids. The CDR3: CSAPWDTFNEQFF. CDR3 in DNA: TGCAGTGCTCCGTGGGACACCTTCAATGAGCAGTTCTTC.

The CDR3 reads CASSRGPGDGYTF. CDR3 DNA: TGTGCCAGCAGCAGGGGACCTGGGGATGGCTACACCTTC. V and J are TRBV7-9 and TRBJ1-2, with a possible D match to TRBD1 (5 bases). Trimming left V 5 bases short and J 6 bases short, with 13 bases between. Germline lookup yields CDR1 SEHNR and CDR2 FQNEAQ (reference sequence). CDR3 length equals 13 residues.

As to this clonotype: A single base separates this from a much larger clone, so it may be a read error. The rearrangement uses TRBV5-6 and TRBJ2-2, with D perhaps matching TRBD1 or TRBD2 (5 bases each). CDR3 length: 14 residues. Per the germline V gene, CDR1 is SGHDT and CDR2 is YYEEEE. CDR3 DNA: TGTTCCAGCAGCTGGGACGCACGCACCGGGGAGCTGTTTTTT. It is translated as CSSSWDARTGELFF. The full variable domain, in which reference TRBV5-6 and TRBJ2-2 provide the parts outside the CDR3, is DAGVTQSPTHLIKTRGQQVTLRCSPKSGHDTVSWYQQALGQGPQFIFQYYEEEERQRGNFPDRFSGHQFPNYSSELNVNALLLGDSALYLCSSSWDARTGELFFGEGSRLTVL.

This chain uses TRBV20-1 with TRBJ1-1; D is unresolved. The CDR3 extends over 12 amino acids. Germline V gene data show CDR1 as DFQATT and CDR2 as SNEGSKA (reference sequence). Trimming cost V 7 bases and J 4 bases, with 13 bases left between them. DNA for the CDR3: TGCAGTGTGAGCCAGTTAAGCACTGAAGCTTTCTTT. Translating it yields CSVSQLSTEAFF.

CDR3 sequence reads: CASSYRDRGLYGYTF. Here the CDR3 DNA reads TGTGCCAGCAGCTACCGGGACAGGGGACTCTATGGCTACACCTTC. The V gene is TRBV7-9, the J gene TRBJ1-2, with 10 positions matching TRBD1. V lost 4 bases to trimming and J lost 4 bases; unmatched junction nucleotides: 6. The germline CDR1 and CDR2 sequences are SEHNR and FQNEAQ (reference sequence). The CDR3 has 15 residues.

This clonotype occurred once. The chain joins TRBV7-9 to TRBJ2-1, with TRBD1 matching 9 bases. Germline values: CDR1 SEHNR, CDR2 FQNEAQ (reference sequence). This CDR3 spans 16 amino acids. V dropped 5 bases and J dropped 0; count of bases not matched to a gene: 5. The CDR3 reads CASSPGTGRSYNEQFF. CDR3 DNA: TGTGCCAGCAGCCCCGGGACAGGGCGCTCCTACAATGAGCAGTTCTTC.

This chain joins TRBV10-3 and TRBJ1-4; D is uncertain. The V end lost 0 bases, the J end lost 8 bases, and 4 bases lay between the germline ends. The CDR3 loop spans 12 amino acids. CDR1 is ENHRY and CDR2 is SYGVKD in the germline V gene. The CDR3: CAISESREKLFF. The DNA for the CDR3 is TGTGCCATCAGTGAGTCCCGGGAAAAACTGTTTTTT.

This clonotype was counted at least ten times. The gene calls are TRBV7-3 and TRBJ2-1; 10 positions match TRBD1. Germline lookup yields CDR1 SGHTA and CDR2 FQGTGA. The CDR3 extends over 16 amino acids. V was clipped by 5 bases and J by 5 bases; unmatched bases: 9. CDR3 bases: TGTGCCAGCAGCCGGGGCGGGACAGGGGTGGACAATGAGCAGTTCTTC. It specifies CASSRGGTGVDNEQFF.

This clonotype showed up just a few times. DNA for the CDR3: TGTGCCAGCAGGCGCCAGGCAGATACGCAGTATTTT. Its protein product is CASRRQADTQYF. The V gene is TRBV27, the J gene TRBJ2-3; no reliable D call. With 6 bases removed from V and 4 bases from J, the gap between germline ends came to 8 bases. CDR1 is MNHEY, CDR2 SMNVEV, per germline (reference sequence). There are 12 residues in the CDR3.

The V call is TRBV12-3 or TRBV12-4, the J call TRBJ2-1, with 11 bases fitting TRBD2. The CDR3 extends over 14 amino acids. J was trimmed by 7 bases and V by 8 bases; bases with no gene match: 7. The chain's CDR3 is CASLSGGALNEQFF. In DNA, the CDR3 is TGTGCCAGCCTTAGCGGGGGGGCCCTTAATGAGCAGTTCTTC.

This clonotype showed up many times. The chain is built from TRBV4-3 and TRBJ2-5; D is ambiguous. The V gene's germline CDR1 is LGHNA and CDR2 YSLEER. Between the trimmed V and J ends, which lost 0 bases and 2 bases, there was a span of 10 bases. This CDR3 comprises 15 residues. The chain's CDR3 is CASSQESATQETQYF. The CDR3 DNA reads as TGCGCCAGCAGCCAAGAGAGCGCAACGCAAGAGACCCAGTACTTC.

This clonotype showed up many times. The gene calls are TRBV5-1 and TRBJ2-3, with 11 positions matching TRBD2. CDR1 is SGHRS, CDR2 YFSETQ, per germline. The CDR3 has 17 amino acids. The ends lost 3 bases at V and 3 bases at J; junction bases unmatched: 9. CDR3 DNA: TGCGCCAGCAGCTCTCGACTTAGCGGGGGGGTTACAGATACGCAGTATTTT. This gives the protein CASSSRLSGGVTDTQYF. The full variable domain, rest sourced from reference TRBV5-1 and TRBJ2-3, is KAGVTQTPRYLIKTRGQQVTLSCSPISGHRSVSWYQQTPGQGLQFLFEYFSETQRNKGNFPGRFSGRQFSNSRSEMNVSTLELGDSALYLCASSSRLSGGVTDTQYFGPGTRLTVL.